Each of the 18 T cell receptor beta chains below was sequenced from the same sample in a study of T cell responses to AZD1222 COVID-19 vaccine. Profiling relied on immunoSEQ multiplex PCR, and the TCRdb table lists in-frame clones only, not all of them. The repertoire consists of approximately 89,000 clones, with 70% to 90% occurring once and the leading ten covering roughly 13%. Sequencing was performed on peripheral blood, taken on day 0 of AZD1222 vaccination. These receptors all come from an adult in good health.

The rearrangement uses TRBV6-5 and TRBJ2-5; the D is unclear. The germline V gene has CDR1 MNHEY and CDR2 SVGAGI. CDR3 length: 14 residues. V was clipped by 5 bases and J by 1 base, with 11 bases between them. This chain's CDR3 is CASSPGSIQETQYF. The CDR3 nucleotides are TGTGCCAGCAGTCCCGGGTCTATCCAAGAGACCCAGTACTTC.

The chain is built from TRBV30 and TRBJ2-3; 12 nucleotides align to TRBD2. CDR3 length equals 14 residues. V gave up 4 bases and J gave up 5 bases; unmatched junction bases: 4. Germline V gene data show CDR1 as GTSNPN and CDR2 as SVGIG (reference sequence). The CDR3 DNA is TGTGCCTGGACTAGCGGGGGGGCGCAAGATACGCAGTATTTT. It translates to CAWTSGGAQDTQYF.

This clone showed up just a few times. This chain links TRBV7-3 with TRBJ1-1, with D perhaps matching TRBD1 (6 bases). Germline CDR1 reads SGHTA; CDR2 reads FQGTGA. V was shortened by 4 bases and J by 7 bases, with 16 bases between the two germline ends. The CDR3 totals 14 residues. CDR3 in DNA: TGTGCCAGCAGCTCGGGAAACAGGGTTAGTGAAGCTTTCTTT. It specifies CASSSGNRVSEAFF.

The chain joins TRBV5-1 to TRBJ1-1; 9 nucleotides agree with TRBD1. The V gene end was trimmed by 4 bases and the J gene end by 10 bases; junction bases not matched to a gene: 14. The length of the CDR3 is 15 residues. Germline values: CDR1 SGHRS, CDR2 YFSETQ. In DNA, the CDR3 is TGCGCCAGCAGCAGGGTAGACAGGGGGTTAATAGGAGCTTTCTTT. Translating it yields CASSRVDRGLIGAFF.

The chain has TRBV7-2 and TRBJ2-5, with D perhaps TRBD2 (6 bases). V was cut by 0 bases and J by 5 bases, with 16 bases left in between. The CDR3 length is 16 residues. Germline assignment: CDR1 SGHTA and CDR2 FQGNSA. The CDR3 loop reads CASSLALASEGETQYF. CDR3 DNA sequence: TGTGCCAGCAGCTTAGCGTTGGCTAGCGAGGGGGAGACCCAGTACTTC.

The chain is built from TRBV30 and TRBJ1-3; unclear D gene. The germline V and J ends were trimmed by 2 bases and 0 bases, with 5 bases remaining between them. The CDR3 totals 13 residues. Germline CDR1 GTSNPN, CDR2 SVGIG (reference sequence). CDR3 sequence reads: CAWSSISGNTIYF. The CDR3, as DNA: TGTGCCTGGAGTAGCATCTCTGGAAACACCATATATTTT.

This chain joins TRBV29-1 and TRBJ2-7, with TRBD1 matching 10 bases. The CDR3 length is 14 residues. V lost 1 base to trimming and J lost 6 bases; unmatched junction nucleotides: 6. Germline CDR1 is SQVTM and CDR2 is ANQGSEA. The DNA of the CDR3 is TGCAGCGTTGAAGCGGGACAGGGGCTGGGCGAGCAGTACTTC. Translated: CSVEAGQGLGEQYF.

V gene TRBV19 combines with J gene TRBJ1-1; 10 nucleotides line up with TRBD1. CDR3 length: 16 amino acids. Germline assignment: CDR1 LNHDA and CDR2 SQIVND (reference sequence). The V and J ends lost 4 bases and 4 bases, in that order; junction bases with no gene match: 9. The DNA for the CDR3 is TGTGCCAGTAGTACCCTCGACAGGGGGCAGCGCACTGAAGCTTTCTTT. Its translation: CASSTLDRGQRTEAFF.

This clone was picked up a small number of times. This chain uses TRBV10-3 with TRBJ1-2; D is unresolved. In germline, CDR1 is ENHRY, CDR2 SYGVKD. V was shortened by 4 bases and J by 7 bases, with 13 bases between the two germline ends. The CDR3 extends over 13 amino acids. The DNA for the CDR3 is TGTGCCATCAGTGGAGAAGGACGGGGTGGCTACACCTTC. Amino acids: CAISGEGRGGYTF.

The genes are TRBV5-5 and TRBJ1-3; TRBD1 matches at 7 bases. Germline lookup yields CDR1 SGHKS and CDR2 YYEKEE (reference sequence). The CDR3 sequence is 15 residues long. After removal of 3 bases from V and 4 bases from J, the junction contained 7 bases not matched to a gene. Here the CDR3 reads CASSWQGVAGNTIYF. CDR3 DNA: TGTGCCAGCAGCTGGCAGGGGGTAGCGGGAAACACCATATATTTT.

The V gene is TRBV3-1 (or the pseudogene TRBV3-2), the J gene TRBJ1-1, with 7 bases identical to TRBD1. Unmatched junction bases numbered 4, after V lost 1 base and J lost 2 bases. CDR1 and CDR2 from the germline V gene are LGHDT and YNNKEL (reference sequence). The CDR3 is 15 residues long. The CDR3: CASSQAGTVNTEAFF. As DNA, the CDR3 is TGTGCCAGCAGCCAAGCCGGGACAGTTAACACTGAAGCTTTCTTT.

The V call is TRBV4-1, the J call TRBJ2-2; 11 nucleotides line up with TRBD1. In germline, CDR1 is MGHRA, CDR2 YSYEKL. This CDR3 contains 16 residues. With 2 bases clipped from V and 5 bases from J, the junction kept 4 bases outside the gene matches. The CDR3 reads CASSQTGTGGTGELFF. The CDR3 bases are TGCGCCAGCAGCCAAACCGGGACAGGGGGAACCGGGGAGCTGTTTTTT.

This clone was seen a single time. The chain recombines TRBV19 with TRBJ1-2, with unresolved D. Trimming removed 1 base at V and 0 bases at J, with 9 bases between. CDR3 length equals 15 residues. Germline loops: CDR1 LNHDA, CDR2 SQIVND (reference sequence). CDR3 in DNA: TGTGCCAGTAGTATAGCAGGAGGTACTAACTATGGCTACACCTTC. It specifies CASSIAGGTNYGYTF.

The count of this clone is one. CDR3 nucleotide sequence: TGCAGCGTTGTATCGGGGACTGACTATAATTCACCCCTCCACTTT. Amino acid sequence: CSVVSGTDYNSPLHF. V gene TRBV29-1 combines with J gene TRBJ1-6, with D possibly TRBD1 on 5 matching bases. CDR1 and CDR2 from the germline V gene are SQVTM and ANQGSEA. The ends were cut back, 4 bases at V and 3 bases at J, with 13 bases in the middle. This CDR3 has 15 residues.

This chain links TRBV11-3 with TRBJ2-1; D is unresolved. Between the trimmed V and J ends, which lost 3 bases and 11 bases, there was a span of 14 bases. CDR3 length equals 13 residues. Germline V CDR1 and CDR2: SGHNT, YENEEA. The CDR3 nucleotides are TGTGCCAGCAGCTTCGGCGACTCCCCAAAGCAGTTCTTC. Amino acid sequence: CASSFGDSPKQFF.

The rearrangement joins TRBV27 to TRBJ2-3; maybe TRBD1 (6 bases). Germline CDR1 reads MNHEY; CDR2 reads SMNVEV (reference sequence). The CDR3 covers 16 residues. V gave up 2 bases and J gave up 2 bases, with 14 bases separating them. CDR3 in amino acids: CASSLVRTVHTDTQYF. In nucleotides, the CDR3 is TGTGCCAGCAGTTTAGTCCGGACAGTTCACACAGATACGCAGTATTTT.

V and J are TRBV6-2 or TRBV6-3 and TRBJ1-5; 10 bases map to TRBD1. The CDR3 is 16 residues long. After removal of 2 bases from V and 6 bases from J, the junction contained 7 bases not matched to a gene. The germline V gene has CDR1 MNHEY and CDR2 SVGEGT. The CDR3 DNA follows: TGTGCCAGCAGTTACCCCGGGACAGGGGTCTTTCAGCCCCAGCATTTT. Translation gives CASSYPGTGVFQPQHF.

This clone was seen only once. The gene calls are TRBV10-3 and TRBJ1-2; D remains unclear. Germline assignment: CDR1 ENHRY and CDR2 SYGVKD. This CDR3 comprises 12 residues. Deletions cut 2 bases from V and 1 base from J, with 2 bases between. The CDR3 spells CAISEGNYGYTF. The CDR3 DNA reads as TGTGCCATCAGTGAGGGTAACTATGGCTACACCTTC.